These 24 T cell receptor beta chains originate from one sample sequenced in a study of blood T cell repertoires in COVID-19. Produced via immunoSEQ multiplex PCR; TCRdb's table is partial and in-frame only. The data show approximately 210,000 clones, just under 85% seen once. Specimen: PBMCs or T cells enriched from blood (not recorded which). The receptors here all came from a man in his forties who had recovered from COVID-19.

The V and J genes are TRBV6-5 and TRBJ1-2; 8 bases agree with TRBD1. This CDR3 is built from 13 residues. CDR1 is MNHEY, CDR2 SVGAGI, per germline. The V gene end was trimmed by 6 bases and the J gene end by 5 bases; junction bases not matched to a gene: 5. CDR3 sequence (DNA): TGTGCCAGCAGCGCCGGACAGGGATATGGCTACACCTTC. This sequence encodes CASSAGQGYGYTF.

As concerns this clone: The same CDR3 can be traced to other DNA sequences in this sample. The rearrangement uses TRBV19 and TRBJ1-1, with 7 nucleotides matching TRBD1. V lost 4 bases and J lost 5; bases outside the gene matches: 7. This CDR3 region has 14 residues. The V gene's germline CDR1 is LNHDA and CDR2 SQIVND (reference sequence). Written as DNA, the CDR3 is TGTGCCAGTAGTACACGACAGGGTGGGACTGAAGCTTTCTTT. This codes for CASSTRQGGTEAFF. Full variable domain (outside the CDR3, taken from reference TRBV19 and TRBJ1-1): DGGITQSPKYLFRKEGQNVTLSCEQNLNHDAMYWYRQDPGQGLRLIYYSQIVNDFQKGDIAEGYSVSREKKESFPLTVTSAQKNPTAFYLCASSTRQGGTEAFFGQGTRLTVV.

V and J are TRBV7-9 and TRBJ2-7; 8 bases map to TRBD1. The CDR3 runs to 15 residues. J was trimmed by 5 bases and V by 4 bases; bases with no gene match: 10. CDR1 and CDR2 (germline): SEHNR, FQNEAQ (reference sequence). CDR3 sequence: CASSSAGQGFDEQYF. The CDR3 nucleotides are TGTGCCAGCAGCTCGGCCGGACAGGGATTTGACGAGCAGTACTTC.

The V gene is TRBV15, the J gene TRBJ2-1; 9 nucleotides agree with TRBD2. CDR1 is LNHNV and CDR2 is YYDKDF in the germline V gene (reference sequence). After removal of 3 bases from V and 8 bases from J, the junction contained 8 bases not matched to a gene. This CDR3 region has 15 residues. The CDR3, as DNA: TGTGCCACCAGCAGGGCCACTAGCGGGCGGGATGAGCAGTTCTTC. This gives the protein CATSRATSGRDEQFF. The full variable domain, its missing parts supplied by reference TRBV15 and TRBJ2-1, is DAMVIQNPRYQVTQFGKPVTLSCSQTLNHNVMYWYQQKSSQAPKLLFHYYDKDFNNEADTPDNFQSRRPNTSFCFLDIRSPGLGDTAMYLCATSRATSGRDEQFFGPGTRLTVL.

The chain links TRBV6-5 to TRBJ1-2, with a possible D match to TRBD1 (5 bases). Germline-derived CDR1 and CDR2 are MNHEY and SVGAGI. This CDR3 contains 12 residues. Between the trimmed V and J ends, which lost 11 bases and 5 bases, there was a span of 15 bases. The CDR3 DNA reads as TGTGCCGTAGGGCTCGGGGGTTATGGCTACACCTTC. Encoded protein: CAVGLGGYGYTF.

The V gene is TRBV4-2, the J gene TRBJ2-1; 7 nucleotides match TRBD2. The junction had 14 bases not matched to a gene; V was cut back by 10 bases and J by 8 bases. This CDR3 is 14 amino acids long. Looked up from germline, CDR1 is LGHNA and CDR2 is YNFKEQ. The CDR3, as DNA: TGTGCCACTCGGGACTACCGCAAGGGAGATGAGCAGTTCTTC. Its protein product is CATRDYRKGDEQFF.

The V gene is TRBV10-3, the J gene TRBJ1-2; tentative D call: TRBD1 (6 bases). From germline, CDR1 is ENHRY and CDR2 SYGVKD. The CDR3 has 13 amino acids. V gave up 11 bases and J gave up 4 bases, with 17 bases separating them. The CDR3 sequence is CAVGQRESYGYTF. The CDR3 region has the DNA TGTGCCGTAGGACAGCGAGAAAGCTATGGCTACACCTTC.

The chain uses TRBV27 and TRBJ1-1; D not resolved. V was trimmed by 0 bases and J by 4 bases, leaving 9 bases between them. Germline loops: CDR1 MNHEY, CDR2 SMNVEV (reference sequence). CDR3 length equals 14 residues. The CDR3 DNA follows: TGTGCCAGCAGTTTATCAGGAGAGGGCACTGAAGCTTTCTTT. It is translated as CASSLSGEGTEAFF.

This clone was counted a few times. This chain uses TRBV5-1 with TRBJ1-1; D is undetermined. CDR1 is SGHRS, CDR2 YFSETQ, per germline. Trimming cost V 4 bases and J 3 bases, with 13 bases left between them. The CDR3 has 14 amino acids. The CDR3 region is CASSKAELYTEAFF. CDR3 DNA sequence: TGCGCCAGCAGCAAAGCCGAGTTGTACACTGAAGCTTTCTTT. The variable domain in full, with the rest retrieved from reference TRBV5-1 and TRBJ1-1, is KAGVTQTPRYLIKTRGQQVTLSCSPISGHRSVSWYQQTPGQGLQFLFEYFSETQRNKGNFPGRFSGRQFSNSRSEMNVSTLELGDSALYLCASSKAELYTEAFFGQGTRLTVV.

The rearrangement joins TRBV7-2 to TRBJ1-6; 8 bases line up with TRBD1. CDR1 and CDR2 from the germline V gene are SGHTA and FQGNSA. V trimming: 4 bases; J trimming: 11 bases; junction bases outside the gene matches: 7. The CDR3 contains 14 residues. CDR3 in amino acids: CASSWSGGPPPLHF. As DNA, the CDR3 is TGTGCCAGCAGCTGGTCAGGGGGCCCGCCACCCCTCCACTTT. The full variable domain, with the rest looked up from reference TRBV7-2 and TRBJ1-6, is GAGVSQSPSNKVTEKGKDVELRCDPISGHTALYWYRQSLGQGLEFLIYFQGNSAPDKSGLPSDRFSAERTGGSVSTLTIQRTQQEDSAVYLCASSWSGGPPPLHFGNGTRLTVT.

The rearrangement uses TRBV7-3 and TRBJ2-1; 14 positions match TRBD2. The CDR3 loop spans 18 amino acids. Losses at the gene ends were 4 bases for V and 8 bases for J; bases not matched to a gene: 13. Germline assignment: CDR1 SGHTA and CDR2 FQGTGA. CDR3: CASSYFAGTSGRSYEQFF. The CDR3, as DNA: TGTGCCAGCAGCTATTTCGCCGGGACTAGCGGGAGAAGTTATGAGCAGTTCTTC.

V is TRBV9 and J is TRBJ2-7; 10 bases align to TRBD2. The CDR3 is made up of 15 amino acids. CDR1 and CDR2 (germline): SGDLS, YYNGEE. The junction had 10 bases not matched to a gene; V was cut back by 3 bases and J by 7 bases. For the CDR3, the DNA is TGTGCCAGCAGCGCCCCAAGCGGGGGGGCGCGGGAGCAGTACTTC. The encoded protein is CASSAPSGGAREQYF.

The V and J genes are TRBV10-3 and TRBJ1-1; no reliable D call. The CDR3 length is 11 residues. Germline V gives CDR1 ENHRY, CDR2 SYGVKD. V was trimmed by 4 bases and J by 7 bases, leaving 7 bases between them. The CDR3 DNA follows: TGTGCCATCAGTGTACGAGGTGAAGCTTTCTTT. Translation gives CAISVRGEAFF.

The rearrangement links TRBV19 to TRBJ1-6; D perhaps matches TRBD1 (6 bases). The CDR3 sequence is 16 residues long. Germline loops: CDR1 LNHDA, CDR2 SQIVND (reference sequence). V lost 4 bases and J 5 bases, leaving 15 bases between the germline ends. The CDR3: CASSTQGSINNSPLHF. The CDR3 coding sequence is TGTGCCAGTAGTACTCAGGGGAGCATCAATAATTCACCCCTCCACTTT.

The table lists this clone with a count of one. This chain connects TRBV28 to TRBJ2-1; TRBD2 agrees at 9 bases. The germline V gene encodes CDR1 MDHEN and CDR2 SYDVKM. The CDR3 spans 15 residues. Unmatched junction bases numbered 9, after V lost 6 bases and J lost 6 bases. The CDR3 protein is CASRPFSGGINEQFF. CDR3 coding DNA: TGTGCCAGCAGACCCTTTAGCGGGGGAATCAATGAGCAGTTCTTC.

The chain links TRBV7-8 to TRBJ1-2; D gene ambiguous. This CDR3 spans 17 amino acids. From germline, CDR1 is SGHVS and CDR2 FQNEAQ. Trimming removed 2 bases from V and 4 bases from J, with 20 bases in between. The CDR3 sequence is CASSLFEGRETIYGYTF. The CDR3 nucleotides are TGTGCCAGCAGCTTATTCGAGGGTCGGGAGACCATCTATGGCTACACCTTC.

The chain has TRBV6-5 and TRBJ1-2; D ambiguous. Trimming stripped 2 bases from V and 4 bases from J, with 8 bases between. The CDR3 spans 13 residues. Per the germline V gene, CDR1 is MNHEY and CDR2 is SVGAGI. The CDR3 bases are TGTGCCAGCAGTTACGCCTCGGGCTATGGCTACACCTTC. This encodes CASSYASGYGYTF.

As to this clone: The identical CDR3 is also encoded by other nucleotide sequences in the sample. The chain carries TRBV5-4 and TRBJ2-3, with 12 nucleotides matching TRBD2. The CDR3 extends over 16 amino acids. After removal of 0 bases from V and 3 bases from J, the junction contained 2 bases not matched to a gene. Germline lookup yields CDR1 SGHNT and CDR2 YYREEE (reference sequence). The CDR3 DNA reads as TGTGCCAGCAGCTTGGGGCTAGCGGGGGGGACAGATACGCAGTATTTT. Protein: CASSLGLAGGTDTQYF.

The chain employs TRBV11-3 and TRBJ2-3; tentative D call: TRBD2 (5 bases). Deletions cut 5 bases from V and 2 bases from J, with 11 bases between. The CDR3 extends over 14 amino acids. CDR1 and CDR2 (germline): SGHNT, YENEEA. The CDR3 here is CASSPGGPTDTQYF. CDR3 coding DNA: TGTGCCAGCAGCCCGGGCGGGCCCACAGATACGCAGTATTTT.

The CDR3 sequence: CASSSPQGRLNTIYF. CDR3 DNA: TGTGCCAGCAGCTCACCACAGGGTCGATTGAACACCATATATTTT. The chain carries TRBV5-5 and TRBJ1-3, with D perhaps matching TRBD1 (6 bases). This CDR3 spans 15 amino acids. Germline V gene sequence: CDR1 SGHKS, CDR2 YYEKEE (reference sequence). Trimming stripped 3 bases from V and 7 bases from J, with 17 bases between.

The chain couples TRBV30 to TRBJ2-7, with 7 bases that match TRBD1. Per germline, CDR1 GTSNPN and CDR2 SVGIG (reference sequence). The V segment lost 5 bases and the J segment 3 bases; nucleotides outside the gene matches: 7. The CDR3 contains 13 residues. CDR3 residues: CAWVGTEHYEQYF. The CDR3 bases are TGTGCCTGGGTCGGGACAGAGCACTACGAGCAGTACTTC.

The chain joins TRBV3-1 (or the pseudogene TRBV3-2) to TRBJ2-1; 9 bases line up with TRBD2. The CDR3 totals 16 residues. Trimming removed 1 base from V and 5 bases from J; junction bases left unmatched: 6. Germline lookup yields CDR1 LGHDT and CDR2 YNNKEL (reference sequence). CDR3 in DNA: TGTGCCAGCAGCCAAGTGGGGCTAGCGGGAAACAATGAGCAGTTCTTC. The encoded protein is CASSQVGLAGNNEQFF.

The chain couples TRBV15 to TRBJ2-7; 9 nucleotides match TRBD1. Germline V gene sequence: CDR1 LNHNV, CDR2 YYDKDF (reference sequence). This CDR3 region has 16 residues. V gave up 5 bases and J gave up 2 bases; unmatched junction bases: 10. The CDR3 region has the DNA TGTGCCACCAGCCAGGAACCCGGGACAGGGACCTACGAGCAGTACTTC. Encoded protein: CATSQEPGTGTYEQYF.

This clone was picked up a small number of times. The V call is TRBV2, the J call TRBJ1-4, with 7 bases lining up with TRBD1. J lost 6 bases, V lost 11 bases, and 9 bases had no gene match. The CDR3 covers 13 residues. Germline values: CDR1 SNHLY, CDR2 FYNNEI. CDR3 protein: CAGQVSGDEKLFF. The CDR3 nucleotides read TGTGCCGGACAGGTTTCTGGGGATGAAAAACTGTTTTTT.